These 29 T cell receptor beta chains originate from one sample sequenced in a study of T cells after yellow fever vaccination. Using its own MiXCR run on the 5' RACE reads, TCRdb lists one record per CDR3 protein. The data hold 95,000 to 100,000 distinct CDR3 sequences, with 5.8% observed a single time. The sequences come from CD8+ T cells sorted from PBMCs, collected 10 days after the yellow fever booster vaccination. The receptors come from a man in his late teens or twenties who received the YFV17D yellow fever vaccine.

This clonotype was observed a handful of times. The rearrangement uses TRBV9 and TRBJ2-5; the D is unclear. The CDR3 length is 16 residues. V lost 0 bases and J 1 base, leaving 13 bases between the germline ends. Germline CDR1 is SGDLS and CDR2 is YYNGEE. CDR3 region: CASSVDNRRTQETQYF. Here the CDR3 DNA reads TGTGCCAGCAGCGTAGATAACCGACGAACCCAAGAGACCCAGTACTTC.

V and J are TRBV14 and TRBJ2-1, with D hard to call. The CDR3 totals 16 residues. Trimming pared 1 base from V and 6 bases from J, leaving 16 bases between. The germline V gene has CDR1 SGHDN and CDR2 FVKESK. The CDR3 protein is CASSQAWRTGTNEQFF. CDR3 DNA sequence: TGTGCCAGCAGCCAAGCTTGGCGGACGGGCACCAATGAGCAGTTCTTC.

This clonotype showed up just a few times. The chain joins TRBV28 to TRBJ1-6; D unresolved. The V gene's germline CDR1 is MDHEN and CDR2 SYDVKM. The CDR3 extends over 11 amino acids. V gave up 3 bases and J gave up 13 bases, with 7 bases separating them. CDR3 protein: CASSFGKPLHF. The CDR3 DNA sequence: TGTGCCAGCAGTTTCGGCAAGCCCCTCCACTTT.

This clonotype was recorded many times. The rearrangement joins TRBV7-9 to TRBJ2-1, with a weak D call TRBD1 (5 bases). Trimming removed 5 bases from V and 0 bases from J, with 11 bases in between. This CDR3 is built from 15 residues. The germline gives CDR1 SEHNR, CDR2 FQNEAQ (reference sequence). CDR3 coding DNA: TGTGCCAGCAGCAAACAGGCGAGCTCCTACAATGAGCAGTTCTTC. It encodes CASSKQASSYNEQFF.

This clonotype was detected only a few times. The rearrangement uses TRBV2 and TRBJ1-6; 9 bases agree with TRBD1. The junction had 13 bases not matched to a gene; V was cut back by 7 bases and J by 6 bases. Germline loops: CDR1 SNHLY, CDR2 FYNNEI. This CDR3 comprises 17 residues. CDR3 protein: CASTERPGQGLNSPLHF. The DNA for the CDR3 is TGTGCCAGCACCGAGAGGCCGGGACAGGGACTTAATTCACCCCTCCACTTT.

This clonotype was seen only a few times. The rearrangement joins TRBV12-3 or TRBV12-4 to TRBJ2-3, with a tentative D call TRBD2 (6 bases). This CDR3 comprises 16 residues. Trimming removed 5 bases from V and 5 bases from J, with 20 bases in between. The CDR3 nucleotides are TGTGCCAGCAGTGATCCCAGGGCGTGGGGAGGAGATACGCAGTATTTT. Its translation: CASSDPRAWGGDTQYF.

This chain connects TRBV11-2 to TRBJ2-7; TRBD1 aligns across 9 bases. After removal of 4 bases from V and 5 bases from J, the junction contained 6 bases not matched to a gene. Germline V CDR1 and CDR2: SGHAT, FQNNGV. The CDR3 is made up of 14 amino acids. Written as DNA, the CDR3 is TGTGCCAGCAGCTCCACCGGGACAGGGAACGAGCAGTACGTC. Its protein product is CASSSTGTGNEQYV.

This clonotype came up many times. This sequence joins TRBV7-9 and TRBJ2-7; 8 bases are a match to TRBD1. The germline V gene encodes CDR1 SEHNR and CDR2 FQNEAQ (reference sequence). The CDR3 covers 15 residues. V was clipped by 5 bases and J by 5 bases; unmatched bases: 11. The CDR3 sequence is CASSPRTGSIDEQYF. As DNA, the CDR3 is TGTGCCAGCAGCCCGAGGACAGGGTCAATCGACGAGCAGTACTTC. The full variable domain, its missing parts supplied by reference TRBV7-9 and TRBJ2-7, is DTGVSQNPRHKITKRGQNVTFRCDPISEHNRLYWYRQTLGQGPEFLTYFQNEAQLEKSRLLSDRFSAERPKGSFSTLEIQRTEQGDSAMYLCASSPRTGSIDEQYFGPGTRLTVT.

A few counts support this clonotype. This chain connects TRBV5-6 to TRBJ1-2; D perhaps matches TRBD1 (6 bases). V gave up 1 base and J gave up 4 bases, with 17 bases separating them. Germline CDR1 is SGHDT and CDR2 is YYEEEE. The CDR3 covers 16 residues. The CDR3 spells CASSLQLTGQSYGYTF. The CDR3 region has the DNA TGTGCCAGCAGCTTGCAGCTGACAGGACAGAGCTATGGCTACACCTTC.

This sequence joins TRBV10-1 and TRBJ2-1; 14 nucleotides line up with TRBD2. Losses at the gene ends were 4 bases for V and 5 bases for J; bases not matched to a gene: 1. This CDR3 is built from 15 residues. Germline V gene sequence: CDR1 WNHNN, CDR2 SYGVQD (reference sequence). Here the CDR3 reads CASSGTSGGHNEQFF. DNA of the CDR3: TGCGCCAGCAGTGGGACTAGCGGGGGGCACAATGAGCAGTTCTTC.

V is TRBV19 and J is TRBJ2-2, with a tentative D call TRBD1 (6 bases). Per germline, CDR1 LNHDA and CDR2 SQIVND (reference sequence). The V and J ends lost 5 bases and 8 bases respectively, with 15 bases between them. CDR3 length: 14 residues. Written as DNA, the CDR3 is TGTGCCAGTAGTTCACGACAGGCGGTTGGGGAGCTGTTTTTT. This translates into CASSSRQAVGELFF.

This clonotype showed up just once. The chain is built from TRBV11-3 and TRBJ2-7; D uncertain. Trimming shortened V by 1 base and J by 3 bases, and 7 bases separated the two germline ends. Germline values: CDR1 SGHNT, CDR2 YENEEA. This CDR3 spans 13 amino acids. For the CDR3, the DNA is TGTGCCAGCAGCTTAGCGAAGGGCTACGAGCAGTACTTC. Amino acids: CASSLAKGYEQYF.

In this sample, this clonotype turned up many times. The chain joins TRBV27 to TRBJ2-7; D is perhaps TRBD2 (6 bases). This CDR3 region has 14 residues. Trimming cost V 7 bases and J 3 bases, with 16 bases left between them. Germline V gene data show CDR1 as MNHEY and CDR2 as SMNVEV (reference sequence). The CDR3: CASTLSFGGYEQYF. As DNA, the CDR3 is TGTGCCAGCACCCTATCCTTCGGGGGCTACGAGCAGTACTTC.

This rearrangement joins TRBV27 to TRBJ2-7; D ambiguous. The CDR3 extends over 13 amino acids. V was trimmed by 3 bases and J by 2 bases, leaving 8 bases between them. CDR1 MNHEY and CDR2 SMNVEV come from the germline V gene (reference sequence). The CDR3 DNA reads as TGTGCCAGCAGTTTTCGGGCCGCCTACGAGCAGTACTTC. Encoded protein: CASSFRAAYEQYF.

This clonotype was seen ten or more times. This sequence joins TRBV19 and TRBJ2-3; 12 nucleotides match TRBD2. CDR1 and CDR2 from the germline V gene are LNHDA and SQIVND (reference sequence). V dropped 5 bases and J dropped 4; count of bases not matched to a gene: 7. The CDR3 length is 16 residues. As DNA, the CDR3 is TGTGCCAGTAGTCCCGGACTAGCGGGGAGGGCAGATACGCAGTATTTT. Its protein is CASSPGLAGRADTQYF.

V and J are TRBV2 and TRBJ1-2; D possibly corresponds to TRBD1 (5 bases). V lost 4 bases and J lost 2, with 5 bases in between. The germline CDR1 and CDR2 sequences are SNHLY and FYNNEI. The CDR3 covers 12 residues. The DNA for the CDR3 is TGTGCCAGCAGTGGGGACAACTATGGCTACACCTTC. Translation: CASSGDNYGYTF.

The sample holds many counts of this clonotype. J is TRBJ2-7 and V is TRBV29-1, with a tentative D call TRBD1 (6 bases). V was shortened by 7 bases and J by 6 bases, with 10 bases between the two germline ends. Germline lookup yields CDR1 SQVTM and CDR2 ANQGSEA. CDR3 size: 10 residues. CDR3 DNA: TGCAGCGCCAGGGGTTCCGAGCAGTACTTC. It translates to CSARGSEQYF.

Of note for this clonotype: The germline gene is not matched at one end of the junction; a read error may be the cause. The V gene is TRBV20-1, the J gene TRBJ1-3, with D possibly being TRBD1 (6 bases). This CDR3 spans 13 amino acids. Germline CDR1 is DFQATT and CDR2 is SNEGSKA (reference sequence). The CDR3 protein is CSARGGLGNTIYF. For the CDR3, the DNA is TGCAGTGCCAGAGGGGGGCTCGGAAACACCATATATTTT.

Only a few counts were recorded for this clonotype. The V call is TRBV12-3 or TRBV12-4, the J call TRBJ2-5; 9 positions match TRBD1. There are 16 residues in the CDR3. Unmatched junction bases numbered 12, after V lost 6 bases and J lost 4 bases. This CDR3 reads CASRLTGGYGGETQYF. The CDR3 DNA follows: TGTGCCAGCAGGCTGACAGGGGGTTACGGAGGAGAGACCCAGTACTTC.

This clonotype was detected only a few times. The chain couples TRBV12-3 or TRBV12-4 to TRBJ1-1; D remains unclear. The length of the CDR3 is 14 residues. V was trimmed by 7 bases and J by 7 bases, leaving 19 bases between them. Written as DNA, the CDR3 is TGTGCCAGCACCCCTGGGGTGGCAGAACGTGAAGCTTTCTTT. Translated: CASTPGVAEREAFF.

The chain employs TRBV7-9 and TRBJ2-3; 8 bases agree with TRBD1. The CDR3 has 16 amino acids. V gave up 7 bases and J gave up 4 bases; unmatched junction bases: 13. CDR1 and CDR2 from the germline V gene are SEHNR and FQNEAQ (reference sequence). The CDR3 nucleotides read TGTGCCAGCACTCTTCTGACCGGGACAGGAGCAGATACGCAGTATTTT. Amino acids: CASTLLTGTGADTQYF.

There are a few counts of this clonotype. The CDR3 DNA follows: TGTGCCAGCAGCCTGCCCGTCGTGCTTGTTGAGCAGTTCTTC. Amino acid sequence: CASSLPVVLVEQFF. The J gene is TRBJ2-1, the V gene TRBV7-9; no reliable D call. Germline CDR1 reads SEHNR; CDR2 reads FQNEAQ (reference sequence). The CDR3 extends over 14 amino acids. V lost 5 bases, J lost 9 bases, and 17 bases lay in between.

The gene calls are TRBV10-2 and TRBJ1-5; no firm D call. Trimming stripped 3 bases from V and 1 base from J, with 10 bases between. CDR1 WSHSY and CDR2 SAAADI come from the germline V gene. The length of the CDR3 is 15 residues. The CDR3 DNA reads TGCGCCAGCAGTGATATAGAAGGGAGCAATCAGCCCCAGCATTTT. Translating it yields CASSDIEGSNQPQHF.

J is TRBJ2-7 and V is TRBV4-1, with a possible D match to TRBD2 (5 bases). V was pared by 3 bases and J by 4 bases, with 13 bases between. Germline V gene sequence: CDR1 MGHRA, CDR2 YSYEKL. The CDR3 is 14 amino acids. CDR3 amino acids: CASSQRSGVYEQYF. DNA for the CDR3: TGCGCCAGCAGCCAGAGATCCGGGGTTTACGAGCAGTACTTC.

The chain couples TRBV11-2 to TRBJ2-5; 9 bases align to TRBD1. Germline CDR1 and CDR2: SGHAT and FQNNGV. J lost 4 bases, V lost 5 bases, and 5 bases had no gene match. The CDR3 covers 14 residues. CDR3 nucleotides: TGTGCCAGCAGCCTCGGGACAGGGCTAGAGACCCAGTACTTC. Translation gives CASSLGTGLETQYF.

The table lists this clonotype with many counts. The rearrangement uses TRBV27 and TRBJ2-7; 9 bases align to TRBD1. V was pared by 7 bases and J by 7 bases, with 2 bases of the junction left unmatched. The CDR3 contains 11 residues. CDR1 MNHEY and CDR2 SMNVEV come from the germline V gene (reference sequence). The CDR3 reads CASTGQGEQYF. The DNA of the CDR3 is TGTGCCAGCACCGGACAGGGGGAGCAGTACTTC.

This clonotype was counted only a few times. This chain connects TRBV4-1 to TRBJ2-5; possible D gene TRBD2, 6 bases. The CDR3 covers 16 residues. Deletions cut 0 bases from V and 4 bases from J, with 15 bases between. Germline V gene sequence: CDR1 MGHRA, CDR2 YSYEKL. CDR3 sequence: CASSQEGIGLRETQYF. For the CDR3, the DNA is TGCGCCAGCAGCCAAGAAGGCATAGGACTACGAGAGACCCAGTACTTC.

The rearrangement uses TRBV27 and TRBJ2-1; D is possibly TRBD1 (5 bases). CDR1 is MNHEY, CDR2 SMNVEV, per germline (reference sequence). The CDR3 is 15 residues long. V lost 5 bases, J lost 6 bases, and 17 bases lay in between. DNA of the CDR3: TGTGCCAGCAGTCCGGACATCCCTCAGGTCAATGAGCAGTTCTTC. This gives the protein CASSPDIPQVNEQFF.

A few counts support this clonotype. The rearrangement joins TRBV12-3 or TRBV12-4 to TRBJ2-5, with 8 bases lining up with TRBD1. The CDR3 length is 20 residues. V shed 1 base, J shed 6 bases, and the junction held 22 bases outside the gene matches. CDR3 bases: TGTGCCAGCAGTTTAGTTGTCAGTCGAGTTGTACAGGGGGAACAAAAGACCCAGTACTTC. It encodes CASSLVVSRVVQGEQKTQYF.